This TCR beta chain appears in the sequencing data of a study of blood T cell repertoires in COVID-19. Per germline, CDR1 SGHNT and CDR2 YYREEE (reference sequence). V lost 4 bases to trimming and J lost 1 base; unmatched junction nucleotides: 4. The CDR3 consists of 14 residues. Repertoires were generated with immunoSEQ multiplex PCR, while TCRdb's copy carries only in-frame clones and drops some. The sample has around 380,000 clones; about 89% are singletons. J is TRBJ2-7 and V is TRBV5-4, with TRBD1 identical over 8 bases. Material for sequencing was PBMCs or T cells enriched from blood (not recorded which). This TCR was sampled from a man aged 30 to 45 who had recovered from COVID-19. CDR3 DNA sequence: TGTGCCAGCAGCCCGGGACAGGAGTCCTACGAGCAGTACTTC. Protein product: CASSPGQESYEQYF.